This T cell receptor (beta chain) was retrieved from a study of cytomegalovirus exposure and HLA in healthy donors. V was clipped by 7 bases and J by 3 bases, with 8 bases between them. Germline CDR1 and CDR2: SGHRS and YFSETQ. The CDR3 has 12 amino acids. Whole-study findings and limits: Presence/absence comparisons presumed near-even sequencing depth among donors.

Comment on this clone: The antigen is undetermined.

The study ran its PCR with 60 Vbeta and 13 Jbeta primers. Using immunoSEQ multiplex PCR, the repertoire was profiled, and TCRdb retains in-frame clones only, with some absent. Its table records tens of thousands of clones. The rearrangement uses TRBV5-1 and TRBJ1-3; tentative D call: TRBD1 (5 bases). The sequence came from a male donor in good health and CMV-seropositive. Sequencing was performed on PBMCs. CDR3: CASGTGGNTIYF. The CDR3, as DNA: TGCGCCAGCGGAACAGGTGGAAACACCATATATTTT.